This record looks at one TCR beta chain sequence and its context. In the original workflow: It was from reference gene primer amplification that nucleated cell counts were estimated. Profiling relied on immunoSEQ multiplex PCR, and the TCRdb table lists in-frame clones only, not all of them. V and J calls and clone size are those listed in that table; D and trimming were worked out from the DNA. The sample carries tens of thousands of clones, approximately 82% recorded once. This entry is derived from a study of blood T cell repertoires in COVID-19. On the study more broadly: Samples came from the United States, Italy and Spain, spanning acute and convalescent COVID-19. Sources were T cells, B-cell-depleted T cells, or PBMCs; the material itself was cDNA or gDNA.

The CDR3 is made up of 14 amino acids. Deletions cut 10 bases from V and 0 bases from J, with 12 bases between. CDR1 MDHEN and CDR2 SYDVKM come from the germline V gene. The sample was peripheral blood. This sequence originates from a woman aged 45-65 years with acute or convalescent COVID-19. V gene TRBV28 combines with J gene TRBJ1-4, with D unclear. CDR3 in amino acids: CATDSTATNEKLFF. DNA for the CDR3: TGTGCCACCGACTCGACTGCAACTAATGAAAAACTGTTTTTT.